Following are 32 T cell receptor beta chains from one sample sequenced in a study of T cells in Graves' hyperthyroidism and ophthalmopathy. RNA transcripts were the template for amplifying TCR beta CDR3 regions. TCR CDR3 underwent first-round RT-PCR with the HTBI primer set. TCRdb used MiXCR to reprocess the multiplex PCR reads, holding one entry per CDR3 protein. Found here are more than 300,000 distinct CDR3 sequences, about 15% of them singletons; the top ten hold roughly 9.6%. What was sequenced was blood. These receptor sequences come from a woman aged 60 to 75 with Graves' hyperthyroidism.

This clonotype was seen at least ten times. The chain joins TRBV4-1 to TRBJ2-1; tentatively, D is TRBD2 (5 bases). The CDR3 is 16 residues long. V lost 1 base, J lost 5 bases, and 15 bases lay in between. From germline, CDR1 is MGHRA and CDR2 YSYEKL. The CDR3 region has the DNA TGCGCCAGCAGCCAAGGCTCGATAACTAGGGACAATGAGCAGTTCTTC. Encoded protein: CASSQGSITRDNEQFF.

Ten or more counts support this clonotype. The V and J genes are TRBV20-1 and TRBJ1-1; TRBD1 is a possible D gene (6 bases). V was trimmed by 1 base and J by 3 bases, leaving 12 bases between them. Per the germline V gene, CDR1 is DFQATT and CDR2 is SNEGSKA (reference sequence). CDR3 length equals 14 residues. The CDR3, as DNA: TGCAGTGCTAGAGTGGGGGCGGGGGACACTGAAGCTTTCTTT. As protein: CSARVGAGDTEAFF.

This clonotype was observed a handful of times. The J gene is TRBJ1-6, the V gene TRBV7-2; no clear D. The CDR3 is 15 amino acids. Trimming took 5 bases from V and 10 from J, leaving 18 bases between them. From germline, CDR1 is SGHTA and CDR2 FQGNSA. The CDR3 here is CASSNGVRGRSPLHF. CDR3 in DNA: TGTGCCAGCAGCAATGGGGTTCGAGGTAGATCACCCCTCCACTTT.

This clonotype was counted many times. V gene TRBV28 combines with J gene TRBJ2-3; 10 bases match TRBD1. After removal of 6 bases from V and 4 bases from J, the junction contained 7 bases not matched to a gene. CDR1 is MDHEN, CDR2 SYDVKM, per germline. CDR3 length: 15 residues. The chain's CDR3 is CASSLDRGLPDTQYF. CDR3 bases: TGTGCCAGCAGCCTCGACAGGGGGCTCCCAGATACGCAGTATTTT.

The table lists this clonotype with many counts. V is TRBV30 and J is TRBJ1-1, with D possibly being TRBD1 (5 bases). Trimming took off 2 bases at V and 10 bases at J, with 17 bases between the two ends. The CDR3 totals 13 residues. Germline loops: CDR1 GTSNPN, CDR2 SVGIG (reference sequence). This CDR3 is CAWSSGTAGGAFF. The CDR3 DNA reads TGTGCCTGGAGTTCGGGCACGGCGGGGGGAGCTTTCTTT.

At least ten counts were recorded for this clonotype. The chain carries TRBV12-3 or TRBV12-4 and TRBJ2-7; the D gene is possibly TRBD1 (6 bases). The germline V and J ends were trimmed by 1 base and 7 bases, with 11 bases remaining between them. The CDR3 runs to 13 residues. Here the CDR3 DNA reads TGTGCCAGCAGTTTAGACAGGGATGGGGAGCAGTACTTC. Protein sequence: CASSLDRDGEQYF.

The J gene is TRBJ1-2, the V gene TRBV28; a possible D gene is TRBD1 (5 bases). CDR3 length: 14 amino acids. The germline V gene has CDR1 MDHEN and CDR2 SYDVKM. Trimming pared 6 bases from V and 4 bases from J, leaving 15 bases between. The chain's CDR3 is CASSPTTVLYGYTF. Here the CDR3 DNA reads TGTGCCAGCAGCCCCACGACAGTGCTCTATGGCTACACCTTC.

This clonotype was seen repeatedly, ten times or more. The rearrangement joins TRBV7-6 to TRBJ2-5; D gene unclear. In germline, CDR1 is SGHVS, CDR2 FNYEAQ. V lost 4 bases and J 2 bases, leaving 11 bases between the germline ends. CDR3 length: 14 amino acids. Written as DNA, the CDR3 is TGTGCCAGCAGCTCCCATCTGCGTCAAGAGACCCAGTACTTC. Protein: CASSSHLRQETQYF.

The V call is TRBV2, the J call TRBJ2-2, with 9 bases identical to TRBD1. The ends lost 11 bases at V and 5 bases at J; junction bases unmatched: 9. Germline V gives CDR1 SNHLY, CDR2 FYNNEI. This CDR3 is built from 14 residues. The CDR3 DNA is TGTGCCGGACAGGGGCGAGCCAGAACCGGGGAGCTGTTTTTT. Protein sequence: CAGQGRARTGELFF.

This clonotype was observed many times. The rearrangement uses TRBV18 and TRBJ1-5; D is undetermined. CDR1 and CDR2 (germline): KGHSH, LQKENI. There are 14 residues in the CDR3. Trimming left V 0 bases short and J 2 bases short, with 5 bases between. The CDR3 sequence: CASSPPSRNQPQHF. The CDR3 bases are TGTGCCAGCTCACCACCGAGCCGCAATCAGCCCCAGCATTTT. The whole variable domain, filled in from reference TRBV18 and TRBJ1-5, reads NAGVMQNPRHLVRRRGQEARLRCSPMKGHSHVYWYRQLPEEGLKFMVYLQKENIIDESGMPKERFSAEFPKEGPSILRIQQVVRGDSAAYFCASSPPSRNQPQHFGDGTRLSIL.

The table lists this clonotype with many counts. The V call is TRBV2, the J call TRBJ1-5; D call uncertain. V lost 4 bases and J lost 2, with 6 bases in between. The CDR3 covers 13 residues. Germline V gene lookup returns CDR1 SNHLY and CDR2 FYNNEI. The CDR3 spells CASSGTGNQPQHF. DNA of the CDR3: TGTGCCAGCAGTGGGACGGGCAATCAGCCCCAGCATTTT.

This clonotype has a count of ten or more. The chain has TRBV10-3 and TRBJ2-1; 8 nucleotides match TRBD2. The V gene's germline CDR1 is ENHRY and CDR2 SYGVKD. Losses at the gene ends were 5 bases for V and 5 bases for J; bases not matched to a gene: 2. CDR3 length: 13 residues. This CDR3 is CAISPGLDNEQFF. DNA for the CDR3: TGTGCCATCAGTCCGGGACTAGACAATGAGCAGTTCTTC.

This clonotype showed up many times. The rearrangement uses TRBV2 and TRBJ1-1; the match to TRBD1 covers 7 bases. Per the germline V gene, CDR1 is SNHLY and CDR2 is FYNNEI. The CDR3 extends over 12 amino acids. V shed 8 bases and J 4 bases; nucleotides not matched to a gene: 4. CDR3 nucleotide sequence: TGTGCCAGCCGACAGGGCGTCACTGAAGCTTTCTTT. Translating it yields CASRQGVTEAFF.

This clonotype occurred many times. CDR3 nucleotide sequence: TGTGCCAGCAGCGCCACCACTAGCGGGGGAGAGACCCAGTACTTC. Amino acid sequence: CASSATTSGGETQYF. The rearrangement links TRBV9 to TRBJ2-5; 11 nucleotides align to TRBD2. This CDR3 is 15 amino acids long. Per the germline V gene, CDR1 is SGDLS and CDR2 is YYNGEE. V lost 3 bases and J lost 4; bases outside the gene matches: 5. The complete variable domain, with remaining parts taken from reference TRBV9 and TRBJ2-5, reads DSGVTQTPKHLITATGQRVTLRCSPRSGDLSVYWYQQSLDQGLQFLIQYYNGEERAKGNILERFSAQQFPDLHSELNLSSLELGDSALYFCASSATTSGGETQYFGPGTRLLVL.

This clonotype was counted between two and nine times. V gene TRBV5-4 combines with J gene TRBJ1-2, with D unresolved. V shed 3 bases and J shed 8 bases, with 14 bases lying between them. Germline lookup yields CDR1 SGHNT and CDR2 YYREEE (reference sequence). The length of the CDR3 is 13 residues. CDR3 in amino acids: CASSSDGFGGYTF. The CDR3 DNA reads TGTGCCAGCAGCTCCGACGGTTTTGGGGGCTACACCTTC.

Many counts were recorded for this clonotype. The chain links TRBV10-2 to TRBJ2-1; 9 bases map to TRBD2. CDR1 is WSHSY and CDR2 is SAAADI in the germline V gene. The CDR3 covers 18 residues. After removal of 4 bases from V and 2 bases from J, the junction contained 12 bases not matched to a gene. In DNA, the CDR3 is TGCGCCAGCAGTGGCTTCGGATTAGCGGGAGTTGCCTACAATGAGCAGTTCTTC. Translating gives CASSGFGLAGVAYNEQFF.

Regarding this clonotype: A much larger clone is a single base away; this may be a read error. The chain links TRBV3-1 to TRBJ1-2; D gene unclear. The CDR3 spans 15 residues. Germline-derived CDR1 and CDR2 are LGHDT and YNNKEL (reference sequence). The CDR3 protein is CAGSQRQTSNYGYTF. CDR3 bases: TGTGCCGGCAGCCAAAGACAAACCTCTAACTATGGCTACACCTTC.

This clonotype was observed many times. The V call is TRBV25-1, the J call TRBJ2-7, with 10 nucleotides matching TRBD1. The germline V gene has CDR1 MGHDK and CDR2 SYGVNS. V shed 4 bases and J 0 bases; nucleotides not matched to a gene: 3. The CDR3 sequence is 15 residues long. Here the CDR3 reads CASSGTGGNSYEQYF. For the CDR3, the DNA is TGTGCCAGCAGTGGGACAGGGGGGAACTCCTACGAGCAGTACTTC.

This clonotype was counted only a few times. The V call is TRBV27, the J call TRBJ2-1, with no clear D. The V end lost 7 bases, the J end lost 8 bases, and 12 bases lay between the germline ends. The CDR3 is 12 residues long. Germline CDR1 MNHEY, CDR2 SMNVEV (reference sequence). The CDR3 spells CASTEGRYEQFF. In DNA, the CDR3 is TGTGCCAGCACGGAAGGCAGATATGAGCAGTTCTTC.

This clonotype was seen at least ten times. The CDR3 coding sequence is TGTGCCAGCAGACCAAGCGGGAACTACGAGCAGTACTTC. It codes for CASRPSGNYEQYF. The V gene is TRBV6-1, the J gene TRBJ2-7; TRBD2 aligns across 7 bases. With 6 bases clipped from V and 3 bases from J, the junction kept 5 bases outside the gene matches. Looked up from germline, CDR1 is MNHNS and CDR2 is SASEGT. The CDR3 sequence is 13 residues long.

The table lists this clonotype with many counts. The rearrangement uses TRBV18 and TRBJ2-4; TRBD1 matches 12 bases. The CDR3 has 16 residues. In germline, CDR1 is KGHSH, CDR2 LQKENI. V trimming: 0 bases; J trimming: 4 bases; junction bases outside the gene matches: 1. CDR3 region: CASSPPGQGAKNIQYF. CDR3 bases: TGTGCCAGCTCACCACCGGGACAGGGGGCGAAAAACATTCAGTACTTC.

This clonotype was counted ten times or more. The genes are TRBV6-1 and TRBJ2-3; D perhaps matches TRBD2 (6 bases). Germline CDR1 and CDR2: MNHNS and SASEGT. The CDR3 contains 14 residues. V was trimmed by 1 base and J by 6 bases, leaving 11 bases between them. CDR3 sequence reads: CASSEGAGPDTQYF. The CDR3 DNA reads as TGTGCCAGCAGTGAAGGGGCGGGACCCGATACGCAGTATTTT.

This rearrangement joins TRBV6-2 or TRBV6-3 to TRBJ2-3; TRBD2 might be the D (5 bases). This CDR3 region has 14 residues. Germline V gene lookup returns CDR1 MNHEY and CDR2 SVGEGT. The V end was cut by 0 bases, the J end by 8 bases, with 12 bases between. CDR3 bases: TGTGCCAGCAGTTACTCGATCGGGGTAGGTACGCAGTATTTT. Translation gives CASSYSIGVGTQYF.

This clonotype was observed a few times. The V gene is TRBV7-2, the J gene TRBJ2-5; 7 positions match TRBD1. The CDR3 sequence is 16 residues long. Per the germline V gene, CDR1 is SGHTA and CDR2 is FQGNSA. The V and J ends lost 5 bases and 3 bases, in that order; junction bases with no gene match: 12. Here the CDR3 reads CASSLQGRRGEETQYF. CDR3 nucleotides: TGTGCCAGCAGCCTACAGGGGCGGAGAGGGGAAGAGACCCAGTACTTC.

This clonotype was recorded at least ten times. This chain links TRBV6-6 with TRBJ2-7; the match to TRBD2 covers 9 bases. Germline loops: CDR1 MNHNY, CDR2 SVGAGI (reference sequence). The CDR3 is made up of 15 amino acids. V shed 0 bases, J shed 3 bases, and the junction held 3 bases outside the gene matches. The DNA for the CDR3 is TGTGCCAGCAGTTACTCGGCTAGCGGGATCTACGAGCAGTACTTC. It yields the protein CASSYSASGIYEQYF.

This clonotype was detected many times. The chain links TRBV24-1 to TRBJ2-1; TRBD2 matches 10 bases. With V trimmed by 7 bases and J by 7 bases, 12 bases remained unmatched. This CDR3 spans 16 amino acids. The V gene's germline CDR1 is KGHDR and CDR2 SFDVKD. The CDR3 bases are TGTGCCACCAGGGCCTCCGGGACTAGCGCACGGAATGAGCAGTTCTTC. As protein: CATRASGTSARNEQFF.

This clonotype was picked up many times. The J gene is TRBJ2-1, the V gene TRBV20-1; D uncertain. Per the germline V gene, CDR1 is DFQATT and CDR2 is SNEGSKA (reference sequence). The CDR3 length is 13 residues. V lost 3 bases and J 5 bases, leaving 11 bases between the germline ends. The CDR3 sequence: CSARSTAHNEQFF. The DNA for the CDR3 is TGCAGTGCTAGGAGTACCGCCCACAATGAGCAGTTCTTC.

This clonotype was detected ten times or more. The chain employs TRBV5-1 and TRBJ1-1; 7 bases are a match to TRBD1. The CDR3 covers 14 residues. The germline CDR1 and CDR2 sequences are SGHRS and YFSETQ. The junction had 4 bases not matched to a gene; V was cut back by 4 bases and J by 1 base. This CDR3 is CASSTGQPNTEAFF. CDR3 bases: TGCGCCAGCAGCACGGGACAGCCGAACACTGAAGCTTTCTTT. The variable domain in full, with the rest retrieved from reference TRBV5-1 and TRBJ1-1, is KAGVTQTPRYLIKTRGQQVTLSCSPISGHRSVSWYQQTPGQGLQFLFEYFSETQRNKGNFPGRFSGRQFSNSRSEMNVSTLELGDSALYLCASSTGQPNTEAFFGQGTRLTVV.

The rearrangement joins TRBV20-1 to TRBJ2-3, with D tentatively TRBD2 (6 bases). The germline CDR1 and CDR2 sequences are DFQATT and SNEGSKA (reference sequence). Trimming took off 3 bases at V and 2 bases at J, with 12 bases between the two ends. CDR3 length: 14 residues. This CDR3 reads CSARGGLFTDTQYF. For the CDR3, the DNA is TGCAGTGCTAGGGGGGGACTGTTCACAGATACGCAGTATTTT.

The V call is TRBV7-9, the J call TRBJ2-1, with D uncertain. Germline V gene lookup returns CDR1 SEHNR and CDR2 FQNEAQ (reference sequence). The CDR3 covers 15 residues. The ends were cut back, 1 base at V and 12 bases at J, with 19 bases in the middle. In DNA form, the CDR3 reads TGTGCCAGCAGCTTAGTGGGCGAGCCCCACACGCGGCAGTTCTTC. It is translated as CASSLVGEPHTRQFF.

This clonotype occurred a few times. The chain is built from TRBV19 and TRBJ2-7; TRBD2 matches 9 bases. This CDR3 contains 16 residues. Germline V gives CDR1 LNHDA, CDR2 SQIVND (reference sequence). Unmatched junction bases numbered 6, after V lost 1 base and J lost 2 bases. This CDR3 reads CASSIGTSGPPYEQYF. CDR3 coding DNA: TGTGCCAGTAGTATAGGAACTAGCGGGCCCCCCTACGAGCAGTACTTC.

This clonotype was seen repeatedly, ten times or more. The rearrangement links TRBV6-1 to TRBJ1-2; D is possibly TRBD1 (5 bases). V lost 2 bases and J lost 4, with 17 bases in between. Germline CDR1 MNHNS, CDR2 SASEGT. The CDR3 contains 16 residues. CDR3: CASSEWVTRGSYGYTF. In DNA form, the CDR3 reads TGTGCCAGCAGTGAATGGGTTACGCGGGGGAGCTATGGCTACACCTTC.